This entry lists 10 T cell receptor beta chains sequenced from one sample in a study of blood T cell repertoires in COVID-19. Sequencing was performed with immunoSEQ multiplex PCR; in TCRdb, only in-frame clones are kept and a portion is missing. The data show fewer than 90,000 clones, with 88% seen just once and 6% to 8% held by the top ten. Sequencing used peripheral blood. Every receptor here comes from a man between 65 and 85 years old with acute or convalescent COVID-19.

The V and J genes are TRBV19 and TRBJ2-7; TRBD1 agrees at 7 bases. CDR1 is LNHDA and CDR2 is SQIVND in the germline V gene (reference sequence). There are 13 residues in the CDR3. After removal of 5 bases from V and 3 bases from J, the junction contained 4 bases not matched to a gene. The CDR3 nucleotides are TGTGCCAGTAGTGAGACAGGGTTCTACGAGCAGTACTTC. Its translation is CASSETGFYEQYF. The variable domain in full, with the rest retrieved from reference TRBV19 and TRBJ2-7, is DGGITQSPKYLFRKEGQNVTLSCEQNLNHDAMYWYRQDPGQGLRLIYYSQIVNDFQKGDIAEGYSVSREKKESFPLTVTSAQKNPTAFYLCASSETGFYEQYFGPGTRLTVT.

This clone was observed a handful of times. DNA of the CDR3: TGTTCGGGAGGCGGTCAGCCCCAGCATTTT. Translation gives CSGGGQPQHF. The chain links TRBV28 to TRBJ1-5; no reliable D call. Germline CDR1 and CDR2: MDHEN and SYDVKM. This CDR3 has 10 residues.

The genes are TRBV14 and TRBJ2-1; 9 bases are a match to TRBD2. CDR1 and CDR2 from the germline V gene are SGHDN and FVKESK. This CDR3 has 13 residues. Trimming at V came to 1 base and at J to 15 bases, leaving 7 bases not matched to a gene. Here the CDR3 reads CASSQGPSGALFF. The DNA for the CDR3 is TGTGCCAGCAGCCAAGGTCCTAGCGGGGCTTTGTTCTTC.

The chain combines TRBV11-3 with TRBJ2-1; 14 nucleotides align to TRBD2. The junction had 11 bases not matched to a gene; V was cut back by 4 bases and J by 9 bases. The CDR3 loop spans 17 amino acids. Germline V gene data show CDR1 as SGHNT and CDR2 as YENEEA. DNA for the CDR3: TGTGCCAGCAGCTCAAGGCCGGGACTAGCGGGAGTGGGTGAGCAGTTCTTC. This codes for CASSSRPGLAGVGEQFF. The complete variable domain, with remaining parts taken from reference TRBV11-3 and TRBJ2-1, reads EAGVVQSPRYKIIEKKQPVAFWCNPISGHNTLYWYLQNLGQGPELLIRYENEEAVDDSQLPKDRFSAERLKGVDSTLKIQPAELGDSAVYLCASSSRPGLAGVGEQFFGPGTRLTVL.

This sequence joins TRBV7-6 and TRBJ1-5; D might be TRBD1 (5 bases). CDR1 SGHVS and CDR2 FNYEAQ come from the germline V gene. V lost 1 base to trimming and J lost 2 bases, with 9 bases between them. This CDR3 spans 15 amino acids. CDR3 protein: CASSLGPQGNQPQHF. Written as DNA, the CDR3 is TGTGCCAGCAGCTTAGGACCACAGGGCAATCAGCCCCAGCATTTT. The complete variable domain, with remaining parts taken from reference TRBV7-6 and TRBJ1-5, reads GAGVSQSPRYKVTKRGQDVALRCDPISGHVSLYWYRQALGQGPEFLTYFNYEAQQDKSGLPNDRFSAERPEGSISTLTIQRTEQRDSAMYRCASSLGPQGNQPQHFGDGTRLSIL.

This chain links TRBV6-5 with TRBJ2-2; 8 bases are shared with TRBD1. V lost 2 bases and J lost 7; bases outside the gene matches: 6. Germline values: CDR1 MNHEY, CDR2 SVGAGI. The length of the CDR3 is 15 residues. The CDR3 DNA sequence: TGTGCCAGCAGTTACCTCAGGGGGCTTGACGGGGAGCTGTTTTTT. Protein sequence: CASSYLRGLDGELFF.

This chain connects TRBV2 to TRBJ1-6; the D is unclear. CDR3 length equals 14 residues. V was trimmed by 3 bases and J by 4 bases, leaving 7 bases between them. Per germline, CDR1 SNHLY and CDR2 FYNNEI. The CDR3 DNA follows: TGTGCCAGCAGTGAGCTACAGTATAATTCACCCCTCCACTTT. It yields the protein CASSELQYNSPLHF.

The chain links TRBV9 to TRBJ2-6; 8 bases match TRBD1. This CDR3 is 20 amino acids long. Germline V gene data show CDR1 as SGDLS and CDR2 as YYNGEE. V was clipped by 2 bases and J by 3 bases; unmatched bases: 16. The DNA for the CDR3 is TGTGCCAGCAGCGTGCGGACAGGGCAGCGATCTTCGGGTGGGGCCAACGTCCTGACTTTC. This codes for CASSVRTGQRSSGGANVLTF. The whole variable domain, filled in from reference TRBV9 and TRBJ2-6, reads DSGVTQTPKHLITATGQRVTLRCSPRSGDLSVYWYQQSLDQGLQFLIQYYNGEERAKGNILERFSAQQFPDLHSELNLSSLELGDSALYFCASSVRTGQRSSGGANVLTFGAGSRLTVL.

The chain recombines TRBV5-4 with TRBJ1-1; 8 bases are shared with TRBD1. Germline CDR1 SGHNT, CDR2 YYREEE (reference sequence). The V gene end was trimmed by 5 bases and the J gene end by 1 base; junction bases not matched to a gene: 4. The CDR3 is 14 amino acids. CDR3 sequence (DNA): TGTGCCAGCAGGGCGACAGGGGAGAACACTGAAGCTTTCTTT. It codes for CASRATGENTEAFF.

The chain links TRBV2 to TRBJ1-5, with 8 nucleotides matching TRBD1. Trimming took 6 bases from V and 6 from J; bases not matched to a gene: 10. Germline loops: CDR1 SNHLY, CDR2 FYNNEI. The CDR3 loop spans 15 amino acids. As DNA, the CDR3 is TGTGCCAGCAGGGACCGGGACAGGAGCGCTCAGCCCCAGCATTTT. Its translation: CASRDRDRSAQPQHF.